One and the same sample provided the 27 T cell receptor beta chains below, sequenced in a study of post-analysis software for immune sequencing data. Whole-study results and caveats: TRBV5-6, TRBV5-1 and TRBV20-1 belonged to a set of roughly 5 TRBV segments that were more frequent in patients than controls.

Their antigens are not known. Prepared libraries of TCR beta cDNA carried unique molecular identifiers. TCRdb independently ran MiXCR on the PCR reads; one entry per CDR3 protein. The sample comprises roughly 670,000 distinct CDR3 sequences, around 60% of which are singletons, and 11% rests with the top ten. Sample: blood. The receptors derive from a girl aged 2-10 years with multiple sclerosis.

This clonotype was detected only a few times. The CDR3 nucleotides read TGTGCCAGTAGTATTGCGGGGGGGGCGTTCAATGAGCAGTTCTTC. Protein sequence: CASSIAGGAFNEQFF. The chain recombines TRBV19 with TRBJ2-1; the match to TRBD2 covers 9 bases. Germline CDR1 is LNHDA and CDR2 is SQIVND (reference sequence). The CDR3 runs to 15 residues. The trim removed 3 bases at V and 6 bases at J, leaving 6 bases unmatched.

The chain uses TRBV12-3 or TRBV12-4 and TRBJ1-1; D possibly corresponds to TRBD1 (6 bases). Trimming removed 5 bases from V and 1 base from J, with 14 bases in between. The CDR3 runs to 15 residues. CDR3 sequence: CASSPRQVSNTEAFF. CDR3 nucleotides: TGTGCCAGCAGTCCGAGACAGGTTTCGAACACTGAAGCTTTCTTT.

The CDR3 coding sequence is TGTGCCAGCAGCCAAGTTGGACTAGTCAGTGAGCAGTTCTTC. Its translation: CASSQVGLVSEQFF. The V and J genes are TRBV14 and TRBJ2-1; 7 bases match TRBD2. Germline trimming cut 1 base from V and 9 bases from J; bases unmatched to any gene: 6. Looked up from germline, CDR1 is SGHDN and CDR2 is FVKESK. The CDR3 has 14 amino acids.

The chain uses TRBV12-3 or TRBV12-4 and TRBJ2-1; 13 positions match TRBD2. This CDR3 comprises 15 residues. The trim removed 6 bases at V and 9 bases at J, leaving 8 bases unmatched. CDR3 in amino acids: CASSPGLAGFGEQFF. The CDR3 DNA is TGTGCCAGCAGCCCGGGACTAGCGGGATTCGGTGAGCAGTTCTTC.

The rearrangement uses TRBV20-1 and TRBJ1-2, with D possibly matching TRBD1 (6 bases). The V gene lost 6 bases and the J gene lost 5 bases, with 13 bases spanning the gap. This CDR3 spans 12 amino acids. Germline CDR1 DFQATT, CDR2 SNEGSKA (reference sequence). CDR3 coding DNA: TGCAGTGCCACAGGGAGGCAGTATGGCTACACCTTC. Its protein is CSATGRQYGYTF.

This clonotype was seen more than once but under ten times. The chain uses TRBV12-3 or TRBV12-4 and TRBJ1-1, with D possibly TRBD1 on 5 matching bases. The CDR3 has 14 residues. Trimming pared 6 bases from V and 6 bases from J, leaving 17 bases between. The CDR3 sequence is CASSLGQQVAEAFF. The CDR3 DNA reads TGTGCCAGCAGCCTGGGGCAGCAAGTCGCTGAAGCTTTCTTT.

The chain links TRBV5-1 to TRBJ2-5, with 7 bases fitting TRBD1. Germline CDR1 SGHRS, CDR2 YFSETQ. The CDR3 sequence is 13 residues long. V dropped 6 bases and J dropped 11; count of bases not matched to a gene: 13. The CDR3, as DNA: TGCGCCAGCATTGGGACAGATAACCCCAAGCAGTACTTC. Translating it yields CASIGTDNPKQYF.

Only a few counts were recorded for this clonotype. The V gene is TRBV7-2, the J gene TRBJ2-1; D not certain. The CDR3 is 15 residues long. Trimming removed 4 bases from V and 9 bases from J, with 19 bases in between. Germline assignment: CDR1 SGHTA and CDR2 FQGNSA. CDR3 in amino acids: CASSSPRSLWGEQFF. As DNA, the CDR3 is TGTGCCAGCAGCTCCCCCCGTAGTTTGTGGGGTGAGCAGTTCTTC.

The CDR3 coding sequence is TGTGCCAGCAGCCTGAGCGGGGGGGCGTTCACCCGTAGCACAGATACGCAGTATTTT. Amino acids: CASSLSGGAFTRSTDTQYF. This chain connects TRBV7-9 to TRBJ2-3, with 10 positions matching TRBD2. This CDR3 contains 19 residues. The V gene's germline CDR1 is SEHNR and CDR2 FQNEAQ (reference sequence). V gave up 5 bases and J gave up 0 bases; unmatched junction bases: 14.

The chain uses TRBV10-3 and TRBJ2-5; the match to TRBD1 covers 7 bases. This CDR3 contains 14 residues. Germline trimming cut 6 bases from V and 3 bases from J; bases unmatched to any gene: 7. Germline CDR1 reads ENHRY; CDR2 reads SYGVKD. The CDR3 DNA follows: TGTGCCATCAGGGAACGACAGGGCGAAGAGACCCAGTACTTC. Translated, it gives CAIRERQGEETQYF.

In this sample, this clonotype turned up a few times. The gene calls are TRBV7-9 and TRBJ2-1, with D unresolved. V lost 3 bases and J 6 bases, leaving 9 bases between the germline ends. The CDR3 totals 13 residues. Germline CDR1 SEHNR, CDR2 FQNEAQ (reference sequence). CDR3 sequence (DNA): TGTGCCAGCAGCTTTGGCACCGGCAATGAGCAGTTCTTC. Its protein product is CASSFGTGNEQFF.

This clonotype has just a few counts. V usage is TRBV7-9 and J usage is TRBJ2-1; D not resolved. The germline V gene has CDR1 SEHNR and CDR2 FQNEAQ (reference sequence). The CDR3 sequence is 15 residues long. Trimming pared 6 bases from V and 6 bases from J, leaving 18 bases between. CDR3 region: CASSPTVGLSNEQFF. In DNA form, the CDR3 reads TGTGCCAGCAGTCCAACCGTCGGGTTGAGCAATGAGCAGTTCTTC. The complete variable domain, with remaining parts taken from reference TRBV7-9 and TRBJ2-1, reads DTGVSQNPRHKITKRGQNVTFRCDPISEHNRLYWYRQTLGQGPEFLTYFQNEAQLEKSRLLSDRFSAERPKGSFSTLEIQRTEQGDSAMYLCASSPTVGLSNEQFFGPGTRLTVL.

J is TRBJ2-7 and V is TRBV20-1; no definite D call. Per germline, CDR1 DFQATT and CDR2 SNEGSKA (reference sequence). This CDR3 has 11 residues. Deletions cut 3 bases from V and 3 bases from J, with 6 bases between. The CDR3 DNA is TGCAGTGCTAGGCAGGACTACGAGCAGTACTTC. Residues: CSARQDYEQYF.

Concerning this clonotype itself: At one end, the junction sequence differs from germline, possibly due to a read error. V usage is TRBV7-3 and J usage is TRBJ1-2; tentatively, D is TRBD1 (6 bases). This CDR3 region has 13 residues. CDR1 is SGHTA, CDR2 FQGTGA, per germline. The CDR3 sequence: CANSLGGDYGYTF. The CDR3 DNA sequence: TGTGCCAACAGCTTGGGGGGCGACTATGGCTACACCTTC.

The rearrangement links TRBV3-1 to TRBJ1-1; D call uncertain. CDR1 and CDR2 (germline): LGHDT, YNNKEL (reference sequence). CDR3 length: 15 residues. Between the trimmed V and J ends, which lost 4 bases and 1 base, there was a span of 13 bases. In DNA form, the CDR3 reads TGTGCCAGCAGCCGGCAGGCATCAGCGAACACTGAAGCTTTCTTT. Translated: CASSRQASANTEAFF.

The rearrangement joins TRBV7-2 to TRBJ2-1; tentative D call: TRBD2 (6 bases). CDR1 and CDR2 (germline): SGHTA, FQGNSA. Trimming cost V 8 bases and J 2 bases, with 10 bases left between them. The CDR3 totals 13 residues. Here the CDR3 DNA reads TGTGCCAGCGCGGGGCTCGCCTACAATGAGCAGTTCTTC. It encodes CASAGLAYNEQFF. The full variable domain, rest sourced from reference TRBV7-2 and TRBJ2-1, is GAGVSQSPSNKVTEKGKDVELRCDPISGHTALYWYRQSLGQGLEFLIYFQGNSAPDKSGLPSDRFSAERTGGSVSTLTIQRTQQEDSAVYLCASAGLAYNEQFFGPGTRLTVL.

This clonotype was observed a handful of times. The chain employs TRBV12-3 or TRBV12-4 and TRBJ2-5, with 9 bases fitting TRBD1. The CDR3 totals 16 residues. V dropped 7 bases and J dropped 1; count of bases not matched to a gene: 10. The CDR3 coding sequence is TGTGCCAGCACCACCGGGACAGGGCGGCTCCAAGAGACCCAGTACTTC. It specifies CASTTGTGRLQETQYF.

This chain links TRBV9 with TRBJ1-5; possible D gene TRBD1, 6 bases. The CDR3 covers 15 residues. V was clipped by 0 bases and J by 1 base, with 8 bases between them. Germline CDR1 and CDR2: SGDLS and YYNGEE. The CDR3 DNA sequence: TGTGCCAGCAGCGTAGATGGGACAAGCAATCAGCCCCAGCATTTT. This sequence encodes CASSVDGTSNQPQHF.

The CDR3 DNA is TGTGCCAGCAGGCGTAGCGGGGGCGGAGAACTCTACGAGCAGTACTTC. Translated, it gives CASRRSGGGELYEQYF. The gene calls are TRBV7-2 and TRBJ2-7, with 9 nucleotides matching TRBD2. This CDR3 region has 16 residues. Germline V gives CDR1 SGHTA, CDR2 FQGNSA. V lost 6 bases and J lost 3; bases outside the gene matches: 12.

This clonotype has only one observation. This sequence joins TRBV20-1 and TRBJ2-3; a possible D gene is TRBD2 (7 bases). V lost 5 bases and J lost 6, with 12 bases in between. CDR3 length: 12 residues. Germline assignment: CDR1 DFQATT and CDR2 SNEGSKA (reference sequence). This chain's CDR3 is CSASEGGDTQYF. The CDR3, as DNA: TGCAGTGCTTCAGAGGGGGGGGATACGCAGTATTTT.

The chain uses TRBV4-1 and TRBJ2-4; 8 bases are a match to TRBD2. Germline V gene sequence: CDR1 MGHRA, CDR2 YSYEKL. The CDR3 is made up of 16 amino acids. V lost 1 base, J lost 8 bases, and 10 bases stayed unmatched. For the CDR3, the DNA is TGCGCCAGCAGCCAAGGGGCAAGTACGGGAGGGGACATTCAGTACTTC. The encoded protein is CASSQGASTGGDIQYF.

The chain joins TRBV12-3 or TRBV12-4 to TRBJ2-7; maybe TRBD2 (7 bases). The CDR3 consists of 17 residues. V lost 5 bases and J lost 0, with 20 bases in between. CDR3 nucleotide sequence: TGTGCCAGCAGTCGGGGGGCAGGGCTTCAGCTCTCCTACGAGCAGTACTTC. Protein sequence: CASSRGAGLQLSYEQYF.

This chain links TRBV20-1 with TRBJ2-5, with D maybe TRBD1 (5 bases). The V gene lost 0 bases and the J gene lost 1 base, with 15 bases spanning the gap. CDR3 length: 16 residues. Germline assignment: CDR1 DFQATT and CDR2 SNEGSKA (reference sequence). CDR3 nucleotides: TGCAGTGCTAGAGACCCGATGACAGTACCCCAAGAGACCCAGTACTTC. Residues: CSARDPMTVPQETQYF.

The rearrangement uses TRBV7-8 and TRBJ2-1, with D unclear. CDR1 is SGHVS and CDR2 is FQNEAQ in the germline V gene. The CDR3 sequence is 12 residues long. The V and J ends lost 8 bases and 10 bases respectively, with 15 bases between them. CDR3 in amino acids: CASEGNSHEQFF. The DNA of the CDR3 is TGTGCCAGCGAAGGCAATTCTCACGAGCAGTTCTTC.

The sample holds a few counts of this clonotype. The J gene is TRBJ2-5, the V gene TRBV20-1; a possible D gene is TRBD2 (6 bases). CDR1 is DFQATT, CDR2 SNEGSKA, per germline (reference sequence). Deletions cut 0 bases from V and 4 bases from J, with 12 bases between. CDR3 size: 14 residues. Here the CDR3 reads CSARDLEGRETQYF. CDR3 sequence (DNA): TGCAGTGCTAGAGATCTGGAGGGGCGAGAGACCCAGTACTTC.

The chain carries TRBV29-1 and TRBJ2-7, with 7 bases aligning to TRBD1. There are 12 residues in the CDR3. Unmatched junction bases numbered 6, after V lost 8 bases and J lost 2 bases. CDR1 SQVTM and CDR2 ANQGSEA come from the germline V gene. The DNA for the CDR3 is TGCAGCATTAGGACAGGAGCCTACGAGCAGTACTTC. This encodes CSIRTGAYEQYF.

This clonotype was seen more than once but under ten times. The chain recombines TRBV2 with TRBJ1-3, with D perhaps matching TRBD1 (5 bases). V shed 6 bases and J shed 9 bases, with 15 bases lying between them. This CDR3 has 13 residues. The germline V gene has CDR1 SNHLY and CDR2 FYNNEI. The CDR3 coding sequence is TGTGCCAGCAGCCCGAATAAGGGGTCCACCATATATTTT. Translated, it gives CASSPNKGSTIYF.